This T cell receptor beta chain was obtained from a study of PD-1 blockade in classical Hodgkin lymphoma. Sample time point: newly diagnosed, previously untreated cHL patient sample. PBMCs were thawed, and CD8+ T cells were then isolated from them by magnetic negative selection. This CDR3 spans 13 amino acids. The V gene lost 0 bases and the J gene lost 5 bases, with 7 bases spanning the gap. Germline V CDR1 and CDR2: MNHEY, SVGAGI. Repertoires were generated with immunoSEQ multiplex PCR, while TCRdb's copy carries only in-frame clones and drops some. The sample carries roughly 21,000 clones, 85% to 90% recorded once.

What was sequenced was CD8+ T cells from blood. The clonotype comes from a human donor with classical Hodgkin lymphoma. The chain is built from TRBV6-5 and TRBJ1-1, with D perhaps matching TRBD1 (5 bases). CDR3 bases: TGTGCCAGCAGTTACTCGGGGGGAACTGAAGCTTTCTTT. Amino acids: CASSYSGGTEAFF.